This T cell receptor beta chain was captured in a study of early T cells in non-severe SARS-CoV-2 infection. Background on the study: Sequencing of unsorted whole blood was done on bulk RNA, leaving chains unpaired.

General study results and limits: Matching results from VDJdb favored anti-spike CD8 responses, leaving private and CD4 specificities undetected.

The V gene lost 2 bases and the J gene lost 1 base, with 12 bases spanning the gap. The CDR3 extends over 15 amino acids. Germline values: CDR1 SEHNR, CDR2 FQNEAQ (reference sequence). This clonotype has a handful of counts. Its antigen remains unknown. Tagging with unique molecular identifiers was applied to individual cDNA molecules. One entry per CDR3 protein, called by TCRdb with MiXCR from the 5' RACE reads. Of 45,000 to 55,000 distinct CDR3 sequences detected, under 7.5% appear once; the ten largest clones hold around 3.9%. The sequence derives from an adult who was a healthcare worker with PCR-confirmed SARS-CoV-2 infection or an uninfected control (not recorded which). The sample taken for sequencing was whole blood. This chain joins TRBV7-9 and TRBJ2-7; D may be TRBD1 or TRBD2 (5 bases each). CDR3 in amino acids: CASSLPQGRSYEQYF. The CDR3, as DNA: TGTGCCAGCAGCTTACCCCAGGGACGTTCCTACGAGCAGTACTTC.